This T cell receptor beta chain appears in the sequencing data of a study of T-cell reconstitution after alpha-beta-depleted transplantation in children. Study-wide points: Reportedly, roughly two months post-transplant, alpha-beta T cells arose from several hundred expanded graft clones.

CDR1 and CDR2 (germline): MNHNS, SASEGT. Unmatched junction bases numbered 6, after V lost 4 bases and J lost 7 bases. This CDR3 contains 14 residues. Unique molecular identifiers were incorporated when the TCRbeta library was constructed. TCRdb re-called the PCR reads with MiXCR, one entry per CDR3 protein. This sample has about 590,000 distinct CDR3 sequences, with about an eighth found just once. Concerning this clonotype itself: The antigen remains undetermined.

The V and J genes are TRBV6-1 and TRBJ2-1; TRBD1 agrees at 8 bases. The sequence was collected from a male patient between 5 and 17 years old who had a stem cell transplant for acute myeloid leukemia, so the T cells may come from the graft donor. The sample in question was PBMCs, mostly from graft donor cells, obtained 360 days after TCRalphabeta/CD19-depleted stem cell transplant. CDR3 coding DNA: TGTGCCAGCAGTGTGACAGGGGATGCGAATGAGCAGTTCTTC. It is translated as CASSVTGDANEQFF.